The sequence of this TCR beta chain was determined in a study of blood T cell repertoires in COVID-19. Overall study: Samples of COVID-19 (acute and convalescent) were obtained from the United States, Italy and Spain.

The assay was immunoSEQ multiplex PCR, and TCRdb's table has in-frame clones only and misses some. The table includes 200,000 to 250,000 clones, about 89% detected once. Germline CDR1 and CDR2: MNHEY and SVGAGI. The CDR3 loop spans 16 amino acids. Germline trimming cut 0 bases from V and 6 bases from J; bases unmatched to any gene: 7. The chain links TRBV6-5 to TRBJ2-7, with 11 bases matching TRBD1. This TCR was sampled from a man in his sixties who had recovered from COVID-19. Sequencing was carried out using peripheral blood. DNA for the CDR3: TGTGCCAGCAGTTACTCGTTAGGACAGGGGGCTCTCGAGCAGTACTTC. Amino acids: CASSYSLGQGALEQYF.